This T cell receptor (beta chain) was observed in a study of blood T cell repertoires in COVID-19. Study in general: Some COVID-19 samples were acute and others convalescent; all came from the United States, Italy and Spain. T cells, B-cell-depleted T cells, or PBMCs supplied cDNA or gDNA.

The CDR3 covers 13 residues. In germline, CDR1 is SGHTA, CDR2 FQGNSA. The ends were cut back, 5 bases at V and 3 bases at J, with 10 bases in the middle. The method was immunoSEQ multiplex PCR; TCRdb's version includes in-frame clones alone and lacks a portion of them. The data contain 410,000 or so clones, approximately 90% of them singletons. Sequenced: peripheral blood. The chain is built from TRBV7-2 and TRBJ1-1; D is ambiguous. The receptor was isolated from a woman in her 40s with COVID-19, enrolled during active disease. CDR3 sequence reads: CASSLSGYTEAFF. CDR3 DNA sequence: TGTGCCAGCAGCCTTTCCGGGTACACTGAAGCTTTCTTT.